A selection of T cell receptor beta chains follows, all from one sample in a study of cytomegalovirus exposure and HLA in healthy donors. Libraries were prepared by immunoSEQ multiplex PCR; TCRdb keeps only in-frame clonotypes and omits some of them. This sample has 150,000 to 250,000 clones; roughly 85% occur once, and the top ten carry 3.5% to 5%. Input material: PBMCs. The receptors originated from a woman in her 30s in good health and CMV-seropositive. Each CDR3 is given with its conserved first and last residue. D genes are given only for firm matches. Only some rows state a clone size, as once, few, many or a class for expanded clones.

d_call j_call clone_size cdr3_length v_call cdr3_nt cdr3_aa
TRBD1 TRBJ2-7 NA 14 TRBV6-6 TGTGCCAGCAGTTACGCGGACAGGGGCTACGAGCAGTACTTC CASSYADRGYEQYF
NA TRBJ1-2 NA 12 TRBV29-1 TGCAGCGGGATAAGGGAGAACTATGGCTACACCTTC CSGIRENYGYTF
TRBD1 TRBJ1-6 NA 15 TRBV6-5 TGTGCCAGCAGCCCCCGACAGGGCTATAATTCACCCCTCCACTTT CASSPRQGYNSPLHF
TRBD1 TRBJ2-5 NA 15 TRBV7-9 TGTGCCAGCAGCTTACGGCAGGGGGTTCAAGAGACCCAGTACTTC CASSLRQGVQETQYF
NA TRBJ2-4 once 16 TRBV6-6 TGTGCCAGCAGTAATCCAGGGGAGTCGGCCAAAAACATTCAGTACTTC CASSNPGESAKNIQYF
TRBD1 TRBJ2-1 NA 14 TRBV5-1 TGCGCCAGCAGCTTGGTGGACAGGGGGCGTGAGCAGTTCTTC CASSLVDRGREQFF
NA TRBJ1-1 few 15 TRBV18 TGTGCCACCACGATGCGGGCCAGGGAGGAAACTGAAGCTTTCTTT CATTMRAREETEAFF
TRBD2 TRBJ2-1 NA 15 TRBV18 TGTGCCAGCTCACCACCGGCGGGAGGGCTCAATGAGCAGTTCTTC CASSPPAGGLNEQFF
NA TRBJ1-6 few 13 TRBV5-8 TGTGCCAGCTTTGGGGAGTTGGATTCACCCCTCCACTTT CASFGELDSPLHF
TRBD1 TRBJ2-2 NA 15 TRBV11-3 TGTGCCAGCAGCTTGGGGACAGGGAGGATGGAGGAGCTGTTTTTT CASSLGTGRMEELFF
NA TRBJ2-7 NA 15 TRBV6-5 TGTGCCAGCAGTTACCTCGTCGGCGGGTCCTACGAGCAGTACTTC CASSYLVGGSYEQYF
TRBD2 TRBJ2-5 NA 16 TRBV9 TGTGCCAGCAGCGTTGGTGTTAGCGGGTCCCAAGAGACCCAGTACTTC CASSVGVSGSQETQYF
TRBD1 TRBJ1-2 once 16 TRBV4-3 TGCGCCAGCAGCCAAGGACAGGGAAGCCAAAACTATGGCTACACCTTC CASSQGQGSQNYGYTF
TRBD1 TRBJ1-6 NA 15 TRBV18 TGTGCCAGCTCCTCACAACAGGGGGAAAGTTCACCCCTCCACTTT CASSSQQGESSPLHF
NA TRBJ2-7 NA 12 TRBV23-1 TGCGCCAGCAGTCAGGGGAGGTACGAGCAGTACTTC CASSQGRYEQYF
TRBD2 TRBJ2-1 few 14 TRBV19 TGTGCCAGTAGTGCCTATAGCGGGGGCAATGAGCAGTTCTTC CASSAYSGGNEQFF